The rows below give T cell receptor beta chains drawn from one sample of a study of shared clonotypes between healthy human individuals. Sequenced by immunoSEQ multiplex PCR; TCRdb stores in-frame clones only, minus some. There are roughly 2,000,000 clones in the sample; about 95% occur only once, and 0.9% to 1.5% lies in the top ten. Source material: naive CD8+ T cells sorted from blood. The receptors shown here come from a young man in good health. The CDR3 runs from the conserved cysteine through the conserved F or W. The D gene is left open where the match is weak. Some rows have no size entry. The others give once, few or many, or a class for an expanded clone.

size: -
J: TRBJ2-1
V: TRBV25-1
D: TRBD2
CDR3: CASSGLAGSSYNEQFF
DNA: TGTGCCAGCAGTGGATTAGCGGGTTCCTCCTACAATGAGCAGTTCTTC

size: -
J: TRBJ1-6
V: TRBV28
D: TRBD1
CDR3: CASSLLTGEDSPLHF
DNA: TGTGCCAGCAGTCTATTGACAGGGGAAGATTCACCCCTCCACTTT

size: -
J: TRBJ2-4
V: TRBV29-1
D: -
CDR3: CSATTPGFDIQYF
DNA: TGCAGCGCCACTACCCCGGGGTTTGACATTCAGTACTTC

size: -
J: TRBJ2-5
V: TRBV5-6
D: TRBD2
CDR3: CASRQTSGETQYF
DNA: TGTGCCAGCCGCCAGACTAGCGGAGAGACCCAGTACTTC

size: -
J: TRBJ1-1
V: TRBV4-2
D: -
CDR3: CASSQEGGEAFF
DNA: TGTGCCAGCAGCCAAGAGGGCGGCGAAGCTTTCTTT

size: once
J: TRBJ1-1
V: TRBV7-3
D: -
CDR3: CASSSTGWGTEAFF
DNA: TGTGCCAGCAGCTCCACAGGATGGGGCACTGAAGCTTTCTTT

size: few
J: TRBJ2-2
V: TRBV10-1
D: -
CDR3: CASSERGNTGELFF
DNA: TGCGCCAGCAGTGAGAGGGGAAACACCGGGGAGCTGTTTTTT

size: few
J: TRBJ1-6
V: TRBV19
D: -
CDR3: CASSISHRDSPLHF
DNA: TGTGCCAGTAGTATATCCCATAGGGATTCACCCCTCCACTTT

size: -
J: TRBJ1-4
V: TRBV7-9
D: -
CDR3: CASSPDTEKLFF
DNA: TGTGCCAGCAGCCCGGACACGGAAAAACTGTTTTTT

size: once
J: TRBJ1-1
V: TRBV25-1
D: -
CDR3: CASRHNRNLNTEAFF
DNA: TGTGCCAGCAGACATAACAGGAACTTGAACACTGAAGCTTTCTTT

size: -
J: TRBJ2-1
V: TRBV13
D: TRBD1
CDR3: CASSLGDRGYNEQFF
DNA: TGTGCCAGCAGCTTAGGGGACAGGGGCTACAATGAGCAGTTCTTC

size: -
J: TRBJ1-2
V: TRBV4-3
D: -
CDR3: CASSLLTAMGYGYTF
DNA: TGCGCCAGCAGCCTTTTAACGGCTATGGGCTATGGCTACACCTTC

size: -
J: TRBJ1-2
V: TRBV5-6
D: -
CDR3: CASSLEGDPPYGYTF
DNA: TGTGCCAGCAGCTTGGAAGGGGACCCCCCCTATGGCTACACCTTC

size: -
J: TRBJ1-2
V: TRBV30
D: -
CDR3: CAWFRPLSGYTF
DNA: TGTGCCTGGTTCCGGCCACTATCCGGCTACACCTTC

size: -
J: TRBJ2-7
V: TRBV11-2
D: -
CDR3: CASSLAWTPYEQYF
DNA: TGTGCCAGCAGCTTAGCTTGGACCCCCTACGAGCAGTACTTC

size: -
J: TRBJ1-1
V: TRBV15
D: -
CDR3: CATRTFAGTDTEAFF
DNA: TGTGCCACCAGGACTTTTGCAGGGACTGACACTGAAGCTTTCTTT